Following are 14 T cell receptor beta chains from one sample sequenced in a study of OX40 agonist ivuxolimab in advanced cancers. Method: immunoSEQ multiplex PCR; TCRdb's copy keeps in-frame clones and lacks some. The sample includes 55,000 to 70,000 clones, approximately 82% seen only once; the top ten take 2.4%. Here the sequenced sample was CD4+ or CD8+ T cells sorted from blood, taken in a trial of the OX40 agonist ivuxolimab. The receptors here all came from an adult with an advanced solid tumor such as melanoma, head and neck, liver or kidney cancer.

This chain links TRBV28 with TRBJ2-1; the match to TRBD2 covers 10 bases. V shed 8 bases, J shed 6 bases, and the junction held 7 bases outside the gene matches. CDR3 size: 14 residues. Per the germline V gene, CDR1 is MDHEN and CDR2 is SYDVKM. The CDR3 nucleotides are TGTGCCAGCCAGAGCGGGGGGGCCTTCAATGAGCAGTTCTTC. The encoded protein is CASQSGGAFNEQFF. Complete variable domain (other parts from reference TRBV28 and TRBJ2-1): DVKVTQSSRYLVKRTGEKVFLECVQDMDHENMFWYRQDPGLGLRLIYFSYDVKMKEKGDIPEGYSVSREKKERFSLILESASTNQTSMYLCASQSGGAFNEQFFGPGTRLTVL.

This rearrangement joins TRBV13 to TRBJ2-7; possibly TRBD1 for D (6 bases). CDR3 length equals 13 residues. V dropped 1 base and J dropped 6 bases, with 10 bases sitting between them. Germline V CDR1 and CDR2: PRHDT, FYEKMQ (reference sequence). As DNA, the CDR3 is TGTGCCAGCAGCTTAGTACAGGGTAGCGAGCAGTACTTC. It yields the protein CASSLVQGSEQYF.

The rearrangement joins TRBV27 to TRBJ1-2; 7 bases are shared with TRBD1. The CDR3 is made up of 13 amino acids. Trimming removed 6 bases from V and 3 bases from J; junction bases left unmatched: 4. CDR1 MNHEY and CDR2 SMNVEV come from the germline V gene (reference sequence). The CDR3 region has the DNA TGTGCCAGCAGCAGGGGGGGCGACTATGGCTACACCTTC. Translating gives CASSRGGDYGYTF.

This sequence joins TRBV19 and TRBJ1-5, with D perhaps matching TRBD1 (5 bases). The CDR3 runs to 15 residues. Trimming removed 3 bases at V and 6 bases at J, with 15 bases between. The V gene's germline CDR1 is LNHDA and CDR2 SQIVND (reference sequence). The CDR3 protein is CASSIVAGNGQPQHF. CDR3 DNA: TGTGCCAGTAGTATTGTGGCAGGGAACGGTCAGCCCCAGCATTTT.

The chain is built from TRBV7-2 and TRBJ2-6; D is perhaps TRBD1 or TRBD2 (6 bases each). The CDR3 has 16 amino acids. The germline V gene has CDR1 SGHTA and CDR2 FQGNSA. Between the trimmed V and J ends, which lost 1 base and 8 bases, there was a span of 15 bases. The CDR3: CASSLVRTGAPNVLTF. The DNA for the CDR3 is TGTGCCAGCAGCTTAGTGCGAACGGGGGCGCCCAACGTCCTGACTTTC.

V usage is TRBV6-5 and J usage is TRBJ2-3, with 8 bases lining up with TRBD2. The CDR3 runs 16 residues. With V trimmed by 4 bases and J by 5 bases, 11 bases remained unmatched. Germline V gene data show CDR1 as MNHEY and CDR2 as SVGAGI. The CDR3 sequence is CASSLSSGATGDTQYF. In nucleotides, the CDR3 is TGTGCCAGCAGTTTGAGTAGCGGGGCCACGGGAGATACGCAGTATTTT.

The genes are TRBV5-1 and TRBJ1-1; TRBD1 is a possible D gene (6 bases). Germline V gives CDR1 SGHRS, CDR2 YFSETQ. CDR3 length: 14 amino acids. Trimming left V 0 bases short and J 1 base short, with 7 bases between. This CDR3 reads CASSLGQANTEAFF. The CDR3 DNA is TGCGCCAGCAGCTTGGGACAGGCGAACACTGAAGCTTTCTTT.

This clone was observed a few times. The rearrangement links TRBV2 to TRBJ2-1, with D hard to call. This CDR3 is built from 12 residues. Germline V gene data show CDR1 as SNHLY and CDR2 as FYNNEI. V gave up 1 base and J gave up 6 bases, with 4 bases separating them. CDR3 sequence: CASSEVSNEQFF. CDR3 sequence (DNA): TGTGCCAGCAGTGAAGTCTCCAATGAGCAGTTCTTC.

The J gene is TRBJ1-1, the V gene TRBV5-1; D remains unclear. This CDR3 spans 14 amino acids. The ends were cut back, 4 bases at V and 3 bases at J, with 13 bases in the middle. Per the germline V gene, CDR1 is SGHRS and CDR2 is YFSETQ. This CDR3 reads CASSQDGLYTEAFF. CDR3 coding DNA: TGCGCCAGCAGCCAAGACGGGTTGTACACTGAAGCTTTCTTT. The full variable domain, rest sourced from reference TRBV5-1 and TRBJ1-1, is KAGVTQTPRYLIKTRGQQVTLSCSPISGHRSVSWYQQTPGQGLQFLFEYFSETQRNKGNFPGRFSGRQFSNSRSEMNVSTLELGDSALYLCASSQDGLYTEAFFGQGTRLTVV.

V gene TRBV19 combines with J gene TRBJ2-3, with D maybe TRBD1 (6 bases). V was shortened by 5 bases and J by 4 bases, with 22 bases between the two germline ends. There are 17 residues in the CDR3. Germline CDR1 LNHDA, CDR2 SQIVND (reference sequence). This CDR3 is CASSSGAGSLRADTQYF. CDR3 DNA: TGTGCCAGTAGTTCAGGGGCGGGCAGCCTTAGGGCAGATACGCAGTATTTT.

V and J are TRBV19 and TRBJ1-1; TRBD1 matches at 7 bases. With V trimmed by 3 bases and J by 4 bases, 5 bases remained unmatched. Germline V lookup: CDR1 LNHDA, CDR2 SQIVND (reference sequence). The CDR3 is 14 residues long. This CDR3 is CASSIGGGVTEAFF. The CDR3 DNA is TGTGCCAGTAGTATCGGAGGGGGCGTCACTGAAGCTTTCTTT.

The chain uses TRBV29-1 and TRBJ2-2, with TRBD1 matching over 7 bases. V shed 6 bases, J shed 2 bases, and the junction held 9 bases outside the gene matches. The CDR3 has 15 residues. Germline-derived CDR1 and CDR2 are SQVTM and ANQGSEA. CDR3 sequence: CSVVPGTVNTGELFF. The CDR3 nucleotides are TGCAGCGTCGTCCCGGGGACAGTAAACACCGGGGAGCTGTTTTTT.

The rearrangement links TRBV9 to TRBJ1-2; the D gene is possibly TRBD1 (5 bases). Trimming left V 0 bases short and J 3 bases short, with 18 bases between. The CDR3 has 17 residues. Germline loops: CDR1 SGDLS, CDR2 YYNGEE. In DNA form, the CDR3 reads TGTGCCAGCAGCGTAGACCCCAGCTCAGGGCTCTACTATGGCTACACCTTC. It encodes CASSVDPSSGLYYGYTF.

This chain uses TRBV4-2 with TRBJ1-2; 8 bases fit TRBD1. This CDR3 is 18 amino acids long. CDR1 and CDR2 (germline): LGHNA, YNFKEQ. V was clipped by 4 bases and J by 6 bases; unmatched bases: 19. CDR3 nucleotide sequence: TGTGCCAGCAGCCTCAAAGGCCTCCAGGGGGCGAGCGTTGATGGCTACACCTTC. Translating it yields CASSLKGLQGASVDGYTF.